This record concerns one T cell receptor beta chain sequence. This entry is derived from a study of sequential checkpoint blockade in melanoma. Looking at the study overall: Each arm's sequence ended with maintenance nivolumab.

Germline assignment: CDR1 LNHDA and CDR2 SQIVND (reference sequence). The CDR3 runs 13 residues. Trimming pared 3 bases from V and 11 bases from J, leaving 16 bases between. Regarding treatment: randomized to nivolumab then ipilimumab (arm A) or the reverse (arm B). Sorted cells were live CD3+CD8+, lacking CD19 and CD56, from PBMCs. Repertoires were generated with immunoSEQ multiplex PCR, while TCRdb's copy carries only in-frame clones and drops some. The sample comprises 27,000 or so clones, about 77% of which are singletons, and 20% to 25% rests with the top ten. The sequenced sample was CD8+ T cells sorted from blood (inferred from file names), obtained from a patient given nivolumab and ipilimumab in sequence. The sequence was obtained from a human donor with melanoma. The chain combines TRBV19 with TRBJ2-5, with D possibly matching TRBD2 (6 bases). The CDR3 spells CASSMTGVGEQYF. The CDR3 bases are TGTGCCAGTAGTATGACGGGGGTGGGTGAGCAGTACTTC.